This record concerns one T cell receptor beta chain sequence. Its antigen is still unknown. These data come from a study of cytomegalovirus exposure and HLA in healthy donors. Study findings and constraints: TCR beta V- and J-gene trimming was later associated with a missense DCLRE1C variant.

PCR involved 60 Vbeta and 13 Jbeta primers. Sequencing used immunoSEQ multiplex PCR; TCRdb keeps in-frame clones, though not all of them. The sample lists some 170,000 clones, 82% seen once, with around 10% in the top ten. Sequenced material: PBMCs. This TCR was sampled from a man aged 50-59 years in good health and CMV-seropositive.

CDR3 DNA sequence: TGCAGCGCTAGGACTGTAAGCTCCTACGAGCAGTACTTC. Encoded protein: CSARTVSSYEQYF. The chain uses TRBV29-1 and TRBJ2-7, with D possibly being TRBD2 (5 bases). The V end lost 7 bases, the J end lost 0 bases, and 13 bases lay between the germline ends. Germline CDR1 and CDR2: SQVTM and ANQGSEA. CDR3 size: 13 residues.